The present entry profiles one T cell receptor beta chain with its context. This entry belongs to a study of blood T cell repertoires in COVID-19. The length of the CDR3 is 15 residues. In germline, CDR1 is MNHNS, CDR2 SASEGT. Trimming took 2 bases from V and 6 from J; bases not matched to a gene: 9. Assay used: immunoSEQ multiplex PCR; TCRdb lists only in-frame clones, some missing. The sample carries 250,000 to 300,000 clones, 70% to 90% recorded once. The chain employs TRBV6-1 and TRBJ1-2, with TRBD1 identical over 7 bases. The sequence was obtained from a woman aged 30 to 39 who had recovered from COVID-19. Sequencing used PBMCs or T cells enriched from blood (not recorded which). CDR3 protein: CASSESGTGVDGYTF. The CDR3 coding sequence is TGTGCCAGCAGTGAATCAGGCACAGGGGTCGATGGCTACACCTTC.